These 9 T cell receptor beta chains share one sample of origin, sequenced in a study of blood T cell repertoires in COVID-19. TCRdb's table, derived via immunoSEQ multiplex PCR, lists solely in-frame clones and lacks some. Seen here are 60,000 to 75,000 clones, roughly nine tenths observed once, and the top ten hold roughly 13%. The specimen sequenced was peripheral blood. The receptor set was obtained from a woman in her fifties or sixties with acute or convalescent COVID-19.

In its sample, this clone was seen a few times. The rearrangement joins TRBV3-1 (or the pseudogene TRBV3-2) to TRBJ2-7, with 7 bases matching TRBD2. Germline assignment: CDR1 LGHDT and CDR2 YNNKEL (reference sequence). This CDR3 spans 14 amino acids. With V trimmed by 0 bases and J by 7 bases, 6 bases remained unmatched. CDR3 amino acids: CASSQEGWEGEQYF. The CDR3 DNA sequence: TGTGCCAGCAGCCAAGAGGGTTGGGAGGGAGAGCAGTACTTC.

The chain recombines TRBV25-1 with TRBJ1-2; possible D gene TRBD1, 6 bases. From germline, CDR1 is MGHDK and CDR2 SYGVNS. The V and J ends lost 5 bases and 8 bases respectively, with 15 bases between them. CDR3 length: 13 residues. The CDR3 DNA is TGTGCCAGCAGTCCCCGAGGGGGAACCGGCTACACCTTC. Protein product: CASSPRGGTGYTF.

The chain employs TRBV19 and TRBJ1-5; D gene uncertain. CDR3 length: 15 residues. Trimming stripped 3 bases from V and 7 bases from J, with 16 bases between. CDR1 LNHDA and CDR2 SQIVND come from the germline V gene (reference sequence). The CDR3 here is CASSIKVGNSQPQHF. CDR3 nucleotide sequence: TGTGCCAGTAGTATTAAGGTGGGCAACTCCCAGCCCCAGCATTTT.

The rearrangement links TRBV3-1 (or the pseudogene TRBV3-2) to TRBJ2-1; D possibly corresponds to TRBD1 (6 bases). CDR1 is LGHDT, CDR2 YNNKEL, per germline (reference sequence). This CDR3 comprises 15 residues. Between the trimmed V and J ends, which lost 1 base and 7 bases, there was a span of 14 bases. The CDR3 DNA reads TGTGCCAGCAGCCAAGCCGACAGGATACAGAATGAGCAGTTCTTC. Protein: CASSQADRIQNEQFF.

The V and J genes are TRBV19 and TRBJ1-5; D perhaps matches TRBD1 (6 bases). Trimming took off 2 bases at V and 3 bases at J, with 11 bases between the two ends. CDR1 LNHDA and CDR2 SQIVND come from the germline V gene (reference sequence). The CDR3 extends over 15 amino acids. The CDR3 coding sequence is TGTGCCAGTAGTATAAGGGGGACCCCCAATCAGCCCCAGCATTTT. This encodes CASSIRGTPNQPQHF. Combining the CDR3 with reference TRBV19 and TRBJ1-5 gives the whole variable domain DGGITQSPKYLFRKEGQNVTLSCEQNLNHDAMYWYRQDPGQGLRLIYYSQIVNDFQKGDIAEGYSVSREKKESFPLTVTSAQKNPTAFYLCASSIRGTPNQPQHFGDGTRLSIL.

This clone has only one observation. The CDR3 is CASSHRDRDTEAFF. DNA of the CDR3: TGTGCCAGCAGCCACCGGGACAGGGACACTGAAGCTTTCTTT. V gene TRBV13 combines with J gene TRBJ1-1, with 9 bases that match TRBD1. CDR3 length: 14 amino acids. CDR1 and CDR2 (germline): PRHDT, FYEKMQ (reference sequence). Trimming at V came to 5 bases and at J to 3 bases, leaving 4 bases not matched to a gene.

The chain couples TRBV14 to TRBJ2-1, with D unclear. V gave up 0 bases and J gave up 9 bases, with 12 bases separating them. CDR1 is SGHDN and CDR2 is FVKESK in the germline V gene. The CDR3 is 14 amino acids. In DNA, the CDR3 is TGTGCCAGCAGCCAAGAACTGGATTCGGGTGAGCAGTTCTTC. This encodes CASSQELDSGEQFF.

The chain is built from TRBV21-1 and TRBJ1-6; TRBD1, the table's D call, was not compared with the DNA. TRBV21-1 is classified as a pseudogene. This CDR3 has 21 residues. The CDR3 nucleotides are TGTGCCAGCAGCAAAGGAGGGTCGGACTCACAGGGAGTGGTTCGGAATTCACCCCTCCACTTT. Protein sequence: CASSKGGSDSQGVVRNSPLHF.

There are a few counts of this clone. V gene TRBV4-1 combines with J gene TRBJ2-1; weak D call: TRBD2 (6 bases). This CDR3 is 21 amino acids long. Between the trimmed V and J ends, which lost 0 bases and 4 bases, there was a span of 28 bases. Germline loops: CDR1 MGHRA, CDR2 YSYEKL. This chain's CDR3 is CASSQDIIRRGGLHIYNEQFF. The CDR3 DNA reads TGCGCCAGCAGCCAAGATATAATTCGGCGGGGAGGACTCCATATTTACAATGAGCAGTTCTTC.